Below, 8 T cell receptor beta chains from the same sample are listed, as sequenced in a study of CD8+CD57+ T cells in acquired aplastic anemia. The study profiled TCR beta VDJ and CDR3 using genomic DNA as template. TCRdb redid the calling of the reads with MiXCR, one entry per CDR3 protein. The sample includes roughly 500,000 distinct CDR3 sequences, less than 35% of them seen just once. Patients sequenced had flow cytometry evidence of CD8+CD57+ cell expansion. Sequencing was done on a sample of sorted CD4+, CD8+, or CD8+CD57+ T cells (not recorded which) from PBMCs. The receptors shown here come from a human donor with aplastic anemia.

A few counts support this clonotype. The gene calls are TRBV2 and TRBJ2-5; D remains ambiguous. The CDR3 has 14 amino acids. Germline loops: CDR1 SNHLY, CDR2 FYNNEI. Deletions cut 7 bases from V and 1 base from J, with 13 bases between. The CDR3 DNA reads TGTGCCAGCACTGGTGGACCGCTCCAAGAGACCCAGTACTTC. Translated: CASTGGPLQETQYF.

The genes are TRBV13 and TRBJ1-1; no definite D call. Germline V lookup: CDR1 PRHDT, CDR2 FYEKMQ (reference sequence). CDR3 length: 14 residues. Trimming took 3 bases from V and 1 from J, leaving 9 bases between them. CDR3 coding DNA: TGTGCCAGCAGCTTCCCCGCCCGGAACACTGAAGCTTTCTTT. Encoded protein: CASSFPARNTEAFF.

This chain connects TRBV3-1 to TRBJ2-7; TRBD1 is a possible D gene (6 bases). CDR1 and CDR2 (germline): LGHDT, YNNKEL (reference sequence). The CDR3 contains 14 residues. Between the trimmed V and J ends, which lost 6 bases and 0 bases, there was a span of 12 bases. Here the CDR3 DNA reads TGTGCCAGCAGTACAGGGCCTAGCTCCTACGAGCAGTACTTC. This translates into CASSTGPSSYEQYF.

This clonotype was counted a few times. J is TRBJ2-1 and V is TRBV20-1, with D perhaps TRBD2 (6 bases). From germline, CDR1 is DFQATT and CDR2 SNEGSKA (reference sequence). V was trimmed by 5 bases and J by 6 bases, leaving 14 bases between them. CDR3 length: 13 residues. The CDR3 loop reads CSAWTTESNEQFF. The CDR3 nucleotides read TGCAGTGCTTGGACTACCGAGAGCAATGAGCAGTTCTTC.

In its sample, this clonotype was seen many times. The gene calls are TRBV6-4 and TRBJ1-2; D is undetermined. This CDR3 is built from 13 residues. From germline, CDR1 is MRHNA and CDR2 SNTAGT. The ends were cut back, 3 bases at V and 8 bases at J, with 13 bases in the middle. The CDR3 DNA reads TGTGCCAGCAGTGATTCGGGCCGGGAGGGCTACACCTTC. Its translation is CASSDSGREGYTF.

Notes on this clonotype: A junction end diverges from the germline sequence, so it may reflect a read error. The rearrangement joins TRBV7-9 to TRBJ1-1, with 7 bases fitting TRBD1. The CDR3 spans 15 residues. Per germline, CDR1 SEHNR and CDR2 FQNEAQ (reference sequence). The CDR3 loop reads CTSSLGGARVTEAFF. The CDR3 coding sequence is TGTACCAGCAGCTTAGGGGGCGCGAGGGTCACTGAAGCTTTCTTT.

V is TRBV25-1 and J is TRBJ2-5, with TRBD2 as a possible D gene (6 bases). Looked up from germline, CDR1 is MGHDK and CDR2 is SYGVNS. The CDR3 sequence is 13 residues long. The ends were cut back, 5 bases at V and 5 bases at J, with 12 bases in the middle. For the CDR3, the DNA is TGTGCCAGCAGTTGGAGGGGCTTGGAGACCCAGTACTTC. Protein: CASSWRGLETQYF.

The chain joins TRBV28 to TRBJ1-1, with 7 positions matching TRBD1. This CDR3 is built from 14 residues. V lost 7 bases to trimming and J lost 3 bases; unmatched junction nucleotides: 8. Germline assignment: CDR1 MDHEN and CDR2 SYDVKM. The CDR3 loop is CASTTQTGHTEAFF. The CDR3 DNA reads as TGTGCCAGCACCACACAGACAGGGCACACTGAAGCTTTCTTT.